This is a list of T cell receptor beta chains from one sample in a study of T cells in Graves' hyperthyroidism and ophthalmopathy. Each CDR3 protein is one row after TCRdb ran MiXCR on the multiplex PCR reads. Among around 430,000 distinct CDR3 sequences listed, about 15% were seen once. The sequenced sample was blood. The receptors were sampled from a woman aged 25-40 years with Graves' hyperthyroidism. CDR3s include the opening cysteine and the closing phenylalanine or tryptophan. Fields, in order: clone size, D gene, CDR3 length, V gene, J gene, CDR3 DNA, CDR3 protein. D genes are given only for firm matches. Only some rows state a clone size, as once, few, many or a class for expanded clones.

clone size: .
D gene: .
CDR3 length: 18
V gene: TRBV9
J gene: TRBJ1-6
CDR3 DNA: TGTGCCAGCAGCCCCTTTGCGGGGGGACCCTCGAGCAATTCACCCCTCCACTTT
CDR3 protein: CASSPFAGGPSSNSPLHF

clone size: few
D gene: .
CDR3 length: 15
V gene: TRBV4-2
J gene: TRBJ1-2
CDR3 DNA: TGTGCCAGCAGCCAAGGGGGGACCCTTAACTATGGCTACACCTTC
CDR3 protein: CASSQGGTLNYGYTF

clone size: many
D gene: .
CDR3 length: 15
V gene: TRBV3-1
J gene: TRBJ2-1
CDR3 DNA: TGTGCCAGCAGCCCAGAAACGGTTGGAAACAATGAGCAGTTCTTC
CDR3 protein: CASSPETVGNNEQFF

clone size: few
D gene: .
CDR3 length: 14
V gene: TRBV5-1
J gene: TRBJ2-7
CDR3 DNA: TGCGCCAGCAGCTTGGCTTCAACCAGCTACGAGCAGTACTTC
CDR3 protein: CASSLASTSYEQYF

clone size: few
D gene: .
CDR3 length: 14
V gene: TRBV4-2
J gene: TRBJ2-7
CDR3 DNA: TGTGCCAGCAGCCAAGTGACAGCTCAGCGCGAGCAGTACTTC
CDR3 protein: CASSQVTAQREQYF

clone size: many
D gene: .
CDR3 length: 16
V gene: TRBV11-2
J gene: TRBJ2-2
CDR3 DNA: TGTGCCAGCAGACATGTCCGGGACGCCCCGACCGGGGAGCTGTTTTTT
CDR3 protein: CASRHVRDAPTGELFF

clone size: many
D gene: TRBD2
CDR3 length: 17
V gene: TRBV7-3
J gene: TRBJ2-1
CDR3 DNA: TGTGCCAGCAGCTCCATACCCGTGCTAGCGGGACATAATGAGCAGTTCTTC
CDR3 protein: CASSSIPVLAGHNEQFF

clone size: few
D gene: .
CDR3 length: 14
V gene: TRBV6-1
J gene: TRBJ2-7
CDR3 DNA: TGTGCCAGCAGTGTGGGGGCAGGGAGGTACGAGCAGTACTTC
CDR3 protein: CASSVGAGRYEQYF

clone size: many
D gene: TRBD2
CDR3 length: 15
V gene: TRBV18
J gene: TRBJ2-7
CDR3 DNA: TGTGCCAGCTCTCCTACTAGCGTAGGGGCCTACGAGCAGTACTTC
CDR3 protein: CASSPTSVGAYEQYF

clone size: many
D gene: .
CDR3 length: 16
V gene: TRBV11-2
J gene: TRBJ1-5
CDR3 DNA: TGTGCCAGCAGCTTAGGGCCGGCAGGGTCCGATCAGCCCCAGCATTTT
CDR3 protein: CASSLGPAGSDQPQHF

clone size: many
D gene: .
CDR3 length: 14
V gene: TRBV5-4
J gene: TRBJ1-2
CDR3 DNA: TGTGCCAGCAGCTCCCAGTCGGGACGCTCTGGCTACACCTTC
CDR3 protein: CASSSQSGRSGYTF

clone size: many
D gene: .
CDR3 length: 12
V gene: TRBV18
J gene: TRBJ2-5
CDR3 DNA: TGTGCCAGCTCGGAATCAGGGGAGACCCAGTACTTC
CDR3 protein: CASSESGETQYF

clone size: many
D gene: .
CDR3 length: 14
V gene: TRBV20-1
J gene: TRBJ1-6
CDR3 DNA: TGCAGTGCTAGACCGGCATGGCCGAATTCACCCCTCCACTTT
CDR3 protein: CSARPAWPNSPLHF

clone size: many
D gene: TRBD2
CDR3 length: 16
V gene: TRBV27
J gene: TRBJ2-1
CDR3 DNA: TGTGCCAGCAGTGCATACAGGGTAGCGGGAGACAATGAGCAGTTCTTC
CDR3 protein: CASSAYRVAGDNEQFF

clone size: many
D gene: .
CDR3 length: 14
V gene: TRBV12-3/TRBV12-4
J gene: TRBJ2-7
CDR3 DNA: TGTGCCAGCAGTTTGGGGGGTATCGGGTACGAGCAGTACTTC
CDR3 protein: CASSLGGIGYEQYF

clone size: many
D gene: TRBD2
CDR3 length: 15
V gene: TRBV7-3
J gene: TRBJ2-7
CDR3 DNA: TGTGCCAGCAGTCAGACTAGCGGAGGAGCCTACGAGCAGTACTTC
CDR3 protein: CASSQTSGGAYEQYF

clone size: many
D gene: .
CDR3 length: 14
V gene: TRBV3-1
J gene: TRBJ2-1
CDR3 DNA: TGTGCCAGCAGCCAAGAGGCGGCCTCCCTTGAGCAGTTCTTC
CDR3 protein: CASSQEAASLEQFF

clone size: many
D gene: .
CDR3 length: 16
V gene: TRBV3-1
J gene: TRBJ1-1
CDR3 DNA: TGTGCCAGCAGCCAAGCGGCCAGGCGAGCGAACACTGAAGCTTTCTTT
CDR3 protein: CASSQAARRANTEAFF

clone size: few
D gene: .
CDR3 length: 15
V gene: TRBV12-3/TRBV12-4
J gene: TRBJ2-5
CDR3 DNA: TGTGCCAGCAGTTTTTCTACGGACAGAGAAGAGACCCAGTACTTC
CDR3 protein: CASSFSTDREETQYF

clone size: few
D gene: .
CDR3 length: 14
V gene: TRBV20-1
J gene: TRBJ2-1
CDR3 DNA: TGCAGTGCTAGAGGGCGTAGCTCCTACAATGAGCAGTTCTTC
CDR3 protein: CSARGRSSYNEQFF

clone size: few
D gene: .
CDR3 length: 16
V gene: TRBV25-1
J gene: TRBJ2-3
CDR3 DNA: TGTGCCAGCAGTGAAGAATATGGGAGAGGCACAGATACGCAGTATTTT
CDR3 protein: CASSEEYGRGTDTQYF

clone size: .
D gene: .
CDR3 length: 17
V gene: TRBV20-1
J gene: TRBJ1-6
CDR3 DNA: TGCAGTGCTAGTAATCATCAGGGGTCACTATATAATTCACCCCTCCACTTT
CDR3 protein: CSASNHQGSLYNSPLHF

clone size: many
D gene: .
CDR3 length: 11
V gene: TRBV13
J gene: TRBJ1-1
CDR3 DNA: TGTGCCAGCAGGAGGGACACTGAAGCTTTCTTT
CDR3 protein: CASRRDTEAFF

clone size: few
D gene: .
CDR3 length: 9
V gene: TRBV7-8
J gene: TRBJ2-7
CDR3 DNA: TGTGCCTCGAAATACGAGCAGTACTTC
CDR3 protein: CASKYEQYF

clone size: .
D gene: .
CDR3 length: 14
V gene: TRBV3-1
J gene: TRBJ1-6
CDR3 DNA: TGTGCCAGCAGCCAAGTGGACAGAAATTCACCCCTCCACTTT
CDR3 protein: CASSQVDRNSPLHF

clone size: few
D gene: TRBD1
CDR3 length: 16
V gene: TRBV19
J gene: TRBJ2-1
CDR3 DNA: TGTGCCAGTAGTAAAGGCACATGGACAGGGAGCAATGAGCAGTTCTTC
CDR3 protein: CASSKGTWTGSNEQFF

clone size: few
D gene: .
CDR3 length: 14
V gene: TRBV6-1
J gene: TRBJ2-3
CDR3 DNA: TGTGCCAGCAGTAGGAGGGGGATGGCAGATACGCAGTATTTT
CDR3 protein: CASSRRGMADTQYF

clone size: .
D gene: TRBD1
CDR3 length: 12
V gene: TRBV6-2/TRBV6-3
J gene: TRBJ2-5
CDR3 DNA: TGTGCCAGCAGCTGGACAGGGGGGGACCAGTACTTC
CDR3 protein: CASSWTGGDQYF

clone size: many
D gene: .
CDR3 length: 15
V gene: TRBV28
J gene: TRBJ1-2
CDR3 DNA: TGTGCCAGCAGTTCTGTGTCGGAGGTGGACTATGGCTACACCTTC
CDR3 protein: CASSSVSEVDYGYTF

clone size: .
D gene: .
CDR3 length: 14
V gene: TRBV5-1
J gene: TRBJ2-7
CDR3 DNA: TGCGCCAGCAGCTTCAGGTTGGGCTCCTACGAGCAGTACTTC
CDR3 protein: CASSFRLGSYEQYF

clone size: .
D gene: TRBD1
CDR3 length: 14
V gene: TRBV10-3
J gene: TRBJ2-3
CDR3 DNA: TGTGCCATCAAGGGACAGGAAAGCACAGATACGCAGTATTTT
CDR3 protein: CAIKGQESTDTQYF

clone size: .
D gene: TRBD1
CDR3 length: 16
V gene: TRBV7-6
J gene: TRBJ1-2
CDR3 DNA: TGTGCCAGCAGCCCCGGGACAGGGGGAATGGGCTATGGCTACACCTTC
CDR3 protein: CASSPGTGGMGYGYTF

clone size: few
D gene: .
CDR3 length: 14
V gene: TRBV5-1
J gene: TRBJ2-7
CDR3 DNA: TGCGCCAGCAGCTTGGAGGCGGGACAGAAGGGGCAGTACTTC
CDR3 protein: CASSLEAGQKGQYF

clone size: many
D gene: TRBD2
CDR3 length: 17
V gene: TRBV29-1
J gene: TRBJ2-7
CDR3 DNA: TGCAGCGTTCAAAAAGAAATGACTAGCGGGGGTACCTACGAGCAGTACTTC
CDR3 protein: CSVQKEMTSGGTYEQYF

clone size: .
D gene: TRBD1
CDR3 length: 18
V gene: TRBV9
J gene: TRBJ2-6
CDR3 DNA: TGTGCCAGCAGCACCTGGACAGGGGGCGCGTCCGGGGCCAACGTCCTGACTTTC
CDR3 protein: CASSTWTGGASGANVLTF

clone size: few
D gene: TRBD1
CDR3 length: 15
V gene: TRBV7-9
J gene: TRBJ1-4
CDR3 DNA: TGTGCCAGCAGCTTAAAGGGGGCCAGAAATGAAAAACTGTTTTTT
CDR3 protein: CASSLKGARNEKLFF

clone size: few
D gene: TRBD2
CDR3 length: 15
V gene: TRBV2
J gene: TRBJ2-1
CDR3 DNA: TGTGCCAGCAGTGGTGTAGCGGGGGATTACAATGAGCAGTTCTTC
CDR3 protein: CASSGVAGDYNEQFF

clone size: many
D gene: .
CDR3 length: 16
V gene: TRBV9
J gene: TRBJ2-7
CDR3 DNA: TGTGCCAGCAGCGTAGGGACCGACTACACCCGGCGCGAGCAGTACTTC
CDR3 protein: CASSVGTDYTRREQYF

clone size: many
D gene: TRBD1
CDR3 length: 13
V gene: TRBV29-1
J gene: TRBJ2-5
CDR3 DNA: TGCAGCGTCCCGGGACAGCTCCAAGAGACCCAGTACTTC
CDR3 protein: CSVPGQLQETQYF

clone size: many
D gene: .
CDR3 length: 15
V gene: TRBV3-1
J gene: TRBJ2-3
CDR3 DNA: TGTGCCAGCAGCCAAATGGCAGGCGGCACAGATACGCAGTATTTT
CDR3 protein: CASSQMAGGTDTQYF

clone size: many
D gene: TRBD2
CDR3 length: 17
V gene: TRBV11-2
J gene: TRBJ2-7
CDR3 DNA: TGTGCCAGCAGCTTAGATACAGGACTAGCGGGGATTTACGAGCAGTACTTC
CDR3 protein: CASSLDTGLAGIYEQYF

clone size: many
D gene: TRBD2
CDR3 length: 15
V gene: TRBV20-1
J gene: TRBJ2-7
CDR3 DNA: TGCAGTGCTAGAGATTCGGGTAGCGGGAACTACGAGCAGTACTTC
CDR3 protein: CSARDSGSGNYEQYF

clone size: .
D gene: .
CDR3 length: 16
V gene: TRBV14
J gene: TRBJ1-2
CDR3 DNA: TGTGCCAGCAGCAACGGGGCAGGCATGATCAACTATGGCTACACCTTC
CDR3 protein: CASSNGAGMINYGYTF

clone size: .
D gene: TRBD2
CDR3 length: 17
V gene: TRBV20-1
J gene: TRBJ2-1
CDR3 DNA: TGCAGTGCTAGAGATCCCCTAAGCGGGAGTGTCCTCTTAGAGCAGTTCTTC
CDR3 protein: CSARDPLSGSVLLEQFF

clone size: many
D gene: .
CDR3 length: 14
V gene: TRBV27
J gene: TRBJ2-1
CDR3 DNA: TGTGCCAGCAGTCAAAGGGGAATTGGGAATGAGCAGTTCTTC
CDR3 protein: CASSQRGIGNEQFF

clone size: .
D gene: .
CDR3 length: 15
V gene: TRBV5-1
J gene: TRBJ1-5
CDR3 DNA: TGCGCCAGCAGCTCGATCGGGGGTAGCAATCAGCCCCAGCATTTT
CDR3 protein: CASSSIGGSNQPQHF

clone size: .
D gene: TRBD2
CDR3 length: 16
V gene: TRBV7-2
J gene: TRBJ2-3
CDR3 DNA: TGTGCCAGCAGCGGAGGACTAGTGGGCAGCATTGATACGCAGTATTTT
CDR3 protein: CASSGGLVGSIDTQYF

clone size: many
D gene: TRBD2
CDR3 length: 14
V gene: TRBV30
J gene: TRBJ2-5
CDR3 DNA: TGTGCCTGGAGTGTAGGACTAGCCCAAGAGACCCAGTACTTC
CDR3 protein: CAWSVGLAQETQYF

clone size: few
D gene: .
CDR3 length: 17
V gene: TRBV28
J gene: TRBJ1-1
CDR3 DNA: TGTGCCAGCAGTTTTTGGGGAAGAGGGGGGTGGGACACTGAAGCTTTCTTT
CDR3 protein: CASSFWGRGGWDTEAFF

clone size: many
D gene: .
CDR3 length: 15
V gene: TRBV20-1
J gene: TRBJ2-1
CDR3 DNA: TGCAGTGCTGGAGGGGTTGGGGACGTAACTAATGAGCAGTTCTTC
CDR3 protein: CSAGGVGDVTNEQFF

clone size: .
D gene: TRBD1
CDR3 length: 13
V gene: TRBV5-1
J gene: TRBJ1-1
CDR3 DNA: TGCGCCAGCAGCCGAAGACAGGGAACTGAAGCTTTCTTT
CDR3 protein: CASSRRQGTEAFF

clone size: few
D gene: TRBD2
CDR3 length: 15
V gene: TRBV11-2
J gene: TRBJ2-5
CDR3 DNA: TGTGCCAGCAGCTTAGTTTGGACTAGAGATGAGACCCAGTACTTC
CDR3 protein: CASSLVWTRDETQYF